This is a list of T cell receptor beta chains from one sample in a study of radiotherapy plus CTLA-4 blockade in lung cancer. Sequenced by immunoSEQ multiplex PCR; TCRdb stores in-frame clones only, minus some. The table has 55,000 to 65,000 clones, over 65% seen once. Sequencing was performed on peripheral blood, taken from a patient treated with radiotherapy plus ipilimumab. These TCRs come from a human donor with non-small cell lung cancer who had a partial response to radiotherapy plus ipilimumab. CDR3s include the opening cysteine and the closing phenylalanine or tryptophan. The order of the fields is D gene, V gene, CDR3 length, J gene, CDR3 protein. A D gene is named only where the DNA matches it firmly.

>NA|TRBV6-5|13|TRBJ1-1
CASSRIGQLEAFF
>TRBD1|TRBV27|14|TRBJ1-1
CASTQGAGRTEAFF
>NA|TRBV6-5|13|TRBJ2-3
CASREGVSDTQYF
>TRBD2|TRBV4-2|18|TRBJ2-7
CASSPGRTSGVGRDEQYF
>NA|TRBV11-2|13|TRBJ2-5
CASSLGQEETQYF
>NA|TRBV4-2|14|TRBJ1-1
CASSQDTGIPEAFF
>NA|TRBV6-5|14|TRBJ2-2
CAILRAKGSGELFF
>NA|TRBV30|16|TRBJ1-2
CAWSVGSLTGSPGYTF
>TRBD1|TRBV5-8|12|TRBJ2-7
CASDRDFGEQYF
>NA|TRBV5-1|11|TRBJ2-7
CASSWRDEQYF
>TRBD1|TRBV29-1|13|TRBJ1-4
CSGGQGVHEKLFF
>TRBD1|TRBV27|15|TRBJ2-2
CASRPTGGNTGELFF
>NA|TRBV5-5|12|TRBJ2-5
CASSFQQGTQYF
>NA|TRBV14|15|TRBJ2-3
CASSQGARSTDTQYF
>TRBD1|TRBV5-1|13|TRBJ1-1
CASSSQGGTEAFF
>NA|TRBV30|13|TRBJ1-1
CAWSSQGNTEAFF
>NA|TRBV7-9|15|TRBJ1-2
CASSAFRDTDYGYTF
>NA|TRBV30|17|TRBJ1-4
CAWSVQGSGRANEKLFF
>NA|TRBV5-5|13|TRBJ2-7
CASRPGGTYEQYF
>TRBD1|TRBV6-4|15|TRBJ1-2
CASSDSKETGVGYTF
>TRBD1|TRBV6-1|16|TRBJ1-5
CASSATGQGRSQPQHF
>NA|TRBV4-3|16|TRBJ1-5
CASSLGSTVSNQPQHF
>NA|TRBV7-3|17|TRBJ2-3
CASSLFGGRISADTQYF
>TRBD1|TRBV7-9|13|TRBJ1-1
CASSRTGEFEAFF
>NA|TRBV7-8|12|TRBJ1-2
CASSLVGRGYTF
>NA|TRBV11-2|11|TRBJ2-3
CASGDSDTQYF
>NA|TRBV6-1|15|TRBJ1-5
CASTMDSIGNQPQHF
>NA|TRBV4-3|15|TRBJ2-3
CASSQSPTGSDTQYF
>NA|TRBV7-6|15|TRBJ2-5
CASSLRQLPQETQYF
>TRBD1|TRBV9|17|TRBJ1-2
CASSVEPRRTGRAGYTF
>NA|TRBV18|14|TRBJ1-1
CASSPLDTNTEAFF
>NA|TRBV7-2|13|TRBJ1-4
CASSFGGSGKLFF
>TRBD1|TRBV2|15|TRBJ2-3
CASSGRDRVGDTQYF
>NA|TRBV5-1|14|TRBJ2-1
CASSLASGRPEQFF
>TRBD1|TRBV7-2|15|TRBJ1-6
CASSFGQGAESPLHF
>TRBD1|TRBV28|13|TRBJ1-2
CAIKTGGAPGYTF
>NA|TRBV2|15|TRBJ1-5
CASSEARSSNQPQHF
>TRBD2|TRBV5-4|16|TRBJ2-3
CASSLSGLAGTDTQYF
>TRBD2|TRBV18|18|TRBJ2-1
CASSPPQQRGSSYNEQFF
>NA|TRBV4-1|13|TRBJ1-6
CASSQEANSPLHF
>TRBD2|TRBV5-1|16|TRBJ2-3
CASSASGGAFTDTQYF
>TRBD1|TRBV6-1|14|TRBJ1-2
CATHRGQGGYGYTF
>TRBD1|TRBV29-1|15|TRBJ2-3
CSFTKLGQRTDTQYF
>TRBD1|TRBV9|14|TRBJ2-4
CASSPGQGLNIQYF
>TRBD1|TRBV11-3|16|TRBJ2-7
CASSLTGTGGFYEQYF
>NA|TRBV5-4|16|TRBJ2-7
CASSPRGGTVAYEQYF
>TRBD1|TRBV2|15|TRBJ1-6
CASSTRDSFNSPLHF
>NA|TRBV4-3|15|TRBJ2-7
CASSQGHYPSSEQYF
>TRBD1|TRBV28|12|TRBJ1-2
CASTDRDYGYTF
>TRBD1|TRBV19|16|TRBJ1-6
CASSSQGTSYNSPLHF
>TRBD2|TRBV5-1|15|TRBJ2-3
CASSLRGGSTDTQYF
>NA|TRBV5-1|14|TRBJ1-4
CASSVGGPNEKLFF
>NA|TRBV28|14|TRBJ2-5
CASSLSGPGETQYF
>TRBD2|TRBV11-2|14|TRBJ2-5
CASSPQRGGETQYF
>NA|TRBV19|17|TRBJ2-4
CASSSGGARLAKNIQYF